This record looks at one T cell receptor beta chain sequence and its context. This receptor's antigen is unknown. No much larger clone is present one base from it, and per-base qualities are unavailable. Systemically healthy Caucasian individuals from Russia, approximately 39 in total and aged 6 to 90 years, were included as donors. Each donor gave ten milliliters of peripheral blood, drawn into EDTA-treated Vacutainer tubes. Ficoll-Paque density-gradient centrifugation was used to isolate PBMCs, with at least 6.5 million per sample. Trizol reagent was used to extract total RNA from the PBMCs, yielding at least 5 micrograms per sample. The percentages of naive CD45RAhigh/CD27high T cells were determined by flow cytometry on a PBMC aliquot from every donor. The sample belongs to a study of blood T cells in healthy people across ages (dated by TCRdb to about 2015). Regarding the research as a whole: In model experiments, template switching captured about one uniquely barcoded TCR beta cDNA molecule for every two T cells. To track age-related changes in TCR beta repertoire diversity, the study relied on deep sequencing normalized with unique cDNA molecular identifiers. Four age groups were formed from the donors: young (average around 15 years), middle-aged (approximately 42), aged (about 62) and long-lived (about 80). Two additional independent replicas of 1 million unique cDNA reads from the same blood draw were analyzed for two donors (one aged 18 to 29 and one aged 80 or older).

Summary of the overall study and its limitations: A strong correlation was found between observed TCR beta diversity and the percentage of naive T cells measured by flow cytometry. Since profiling was done on bulk unsorted PBMCs, naive and antigen-experienced compartments could not be conclusively compared. Compared with the aged group, the long-lived group had more naive CD4+ T cells, fewer expanded clones and increased TCR diversity, suggesting age selection. Observed TCR beta diversity per million T cells fell roughly linearly with age, and a significant reduction was already apparent by age roughly 41. The CMV infection status of donors was not known, potentially confounding age-related changes in expanded clonotypes. Total diversity estimates from one million sequenced T cells were considered lower bounds and underestimates.

Library preparation was by 5' RACE. The listed sequencing device is Illumina HiSeq 2500. A second PCR of about 7 to 12 cycles was run with a J-beta primer mix and a sample-barcoded 5' primer. Each TCR beta cDNA molecule received a unique molecular identifier from a template-switch 5' adaptor carrying 12 random nucleotides. At least 2.5 million CDR3-containing paired-end reads were obtained from each sample. The Mint cDNA synthesis kit, primed by a TRBC-specific oligonucleotide, was used to synthesize first-strand cDNA from all RNA. After uracil-DNA glycosylase treatment, a first 18-cycle PCR used universal primers M1SS and BC2_uni_R on all cDNA. The paper's processing steps were these. Each sample was normalized by randomly selecting 1 million high-quality reads, each carrying a distinct molecular identifier. Reads with shared molecular identifiers were discarded instead of being binned into consensus sequences. CDR3 identification, clonotype clustering and error correction used MiTCR with a Q25 quality threshold and the strictest error-elimination algorithm. A nonparametric unseen species model with Euler transformation was used to estimate a lower bound on total TCR beta diversity. TCRdb passed the public sequencing reads through fastp at Q25 and MiXCR, retaining productive beta sequences. Records with the same CDR3 protein are collapsed into one entry carrying the most frequent genes and DNA. TCRdb's processing, not the study's, gives the V and J calls here. The sample table lists 750,000 to 950,000 distinct CDR3 sequences, about 27% of them with a count of one. The top ten clonotypes cover around 9.6% of the sample.

From the cysteine through the phenylalanine, the CDR3 covers 15 amino acids. The entry retains the CDR3 DNA only, 45 bases that are in frame from base 1. Relative to germline, V is 1 base shorter and J is 6 bases shorter, with 16 bases between their ends. CDR1 SGHNT and CDR2 YYREEE are derived from the germline V gene (reference sequence). These data also formed part of another study, on T cells of mothers and their children. Per that second paper: Donors were nine systemically healthy Caucasian individuals: three mothers and their six children. cDNA synthesis consumed the entire amount of extracted RNA, loaded at approximately 1.4 ug RNA in each 15 ul reaction. Sample barcodes and 2-4 random nucleotides were added via the M1S primer in the second PCR. More than 9 million TCR beta CDR3 reads were obtained from each mother, and about 3 million reads were obtained from each child. In both related and unrelated pairs, thymic selection shapes the output of TCR recombination in a similar way, with inherited differences having only a minor effect. Normalized repertoire overlap in related mother-child pairs was always slightly higher than in unrelated mother-child pairs, but the difference was never significant. With a sensitivity of about 100 clones per million clonotypes, no persistent microchimeric T cell clones were detected. In the study, deep NGS was used to compare the TCR beta repertoires of mothers and children, and features distinguishing related mother-child pairs from unrelated individuals were sought. Mothers averaged approximately 40 +/- 4 years of age and children averaged about 10 +/- 4 years. Libraries were sequenced on Illumina HiSeq 2000 with 100+100 nt paired-end reads after adapter ligation with NEBNext reagents. Mother and child libraries were prepared a month apart and sequenced in separate runs to prevent cross-contamination. Each donor had between about 450,000 and 2,100,000 distinct TCR beta clonotypes identified. Naive TCR beta clonotypes were estimated from low-frequency clonotypes matched to each donor's FACS-determined naive share, without sorting.

The chain is made from TRBV5-4 and TRBJ1-2, with no reliable assignment of the D segment. This TCR derives from a woman in her 40s in good health. The sequenced sample consisted of blood. The DNA reads as follows: TGTGCCAGCAGCTTGCCCTTCGGTGGGTTGGATGGCTACACCTTC. The translation is CASSLPFGGLDGYTF.